This T cell receptor beta chain was observed in a study of brain T cells in children with intractable seizures. Notes on this clone: Its matching antigen is unknown.

Study-level points and caveats: Only CDR3 sequence similarity suggested viral specificity, without known HCMV serostatus.

CDR3 size: 15 residues. V shed 1 base and J shed 1 base, with 11 bases lying between them. Germline V CDR1 and CDR2: LGHDT, YNNKEL (reference sequence). Clones were sequenced by immunoSEQ multiplex PCR, and TCRdb holds only the in-frame ones, with some missing. The sample has tens of thousands of clones, 90% to 95% seen once. Sample: peripheral blood, taken at surgery. This rearrangement joins TRBV3-1 (or the pseudogene TRBV3-2) to TRBJ2-7; D gene ambiguous. The source of this sequence is a boy under two years old with tuberous sclerosis and intractable seizures. CDR3 DNA: TGTGCCAGCAGCCAAGTAAAACAGCTTTCCTACGAGCAGTACTTC. Amino acids: CASSQVKQLSYEQYF.